This T cell receptor beta chain was recovered during a study of human T cells and chemical hapten exposure. The time point denotes: patch test 1, 2 weeks after DPC sensitization. The treatment denotes: therapeutic diphenylcyclopropenone sensitization with weekly scalp DPC. TCRdb re-analysed the RACE reads in MiXCR, keeping a single row per CDR3 protein. Of 180,000 or so distinct CDR3 sequences listed, about 14% are singletons. The specimen was whole blood, collected in connection with sensitization to the hapten diphenylcyclopropenone (DPC). This TCR derives from a woman in her twenties or thirties with alopecia areata. Some clones in this sample may be carry-over from other donors' samples.

This chain's CDR3 is CASSKTRGLSSYNEQFF. CDR3 bases: TGTGCCAGCAGTAAAACCAGGGGGCTGAGCTCCTACAATGAGCAGTTCTTC. V usage is TRBV6-2 or TRBV6-3 and J usage is TRBJ2-1, with TRBD1 identical over 8 bases. The CDR3 is 17 residues long. Trimming took 5 bases from V and 0 from J; bases not matched to a gene: 9. Germline assignment: CDR1 MNHEY and CDR2 SVGEGT.